Listed below are T cell receptor beta chains from one sample, sequenced in a study of tumor-infiltrating lymphocytes in oesophageal squamous cell carcinoma. MiXCR, run by TCRdb on the PCR reads, gives a single entry per CDR3 protein. The top ten clones hold roughly 19% of a sample with 20,000 to 25,000 distinct CDR3 sequences, 34% of them seen once. The sample taken for sequencing was esophageal tumor tissue. The receptors shown here come from a female donor with esophageal squamous cell carcinoma. Both conserved end residues are part of each CDR3. The D gene is left open where the match is weak. Some rows mark clone size as missing; the rest say once, few, many or name a class of expanded clone.

abundance	v_gene	d_gene	j_gene	CDR3nt	CDR3aa
many	TRBV6-2/TRBV6-3	NA	TRBJ1-6	TGTGCCAGCAGCTACACGGAGGACTCACCCCTCCACTTT	CASSYTEDSPLHF
NA	TRBV6-2/TRBV6-3	NA	TRBJ1-1	TGTGCCAGCAGGGAAAGGACAGCCGTGAACACTGAAGCTTTCTTT	CASRERTAVNTEAFF
medium-sized	TRBV7-9	NA	TRBJ2-7	TGTGCCAGCAGCTTAGGGCTGGGTGGCGAGCAGTACTTC	CASSLGLGGEQYF
NA	TRBV7-6	TRBD2	TRBJ2-5	TGTGCCAGCAGCCCCTCCGGCGGGAGGTTGGTGGATGAGCAGTACTTC	CASSPSGGRLVDEQYF
many	TRBV28	NA	TRBJ1-6	TGTGCCAGCAGAGGCGCTTTAGGGGGAGGGTCACCCCTCCACTTT	CASRGALGGGSPLHF
NA	TRBV12-2	NA	TRBJ2-1	TGTGCAAGTCGCTGGGACCGGGAGACTAGAGTTACTTACAATGAGCAGTTCTTC	CASRWDRETRVTYNEQFF
once	TRBV7-4	NA	TRBJ2-2	TGTGCCAGCAGCTTAGCCAGTACCGGGGAGCTGTTTTTT	CASSLASTGELFF
NA	TRBV4-2	NA	TRBJ2-1	TGTGCCAGCAGCCAAGAGGTAGATGGGGGGACTTACAATGAGCAGTTCTTC	CASSQEVDGGTYNEQFF
NA	TRBV30	NA	TRBJ2-7	TGTGCCTGGAGTGTAGGGATGTGGGGCGAGCAGTACTTC	CAWSVGMWGEQYF
medium-sized	TRBV28	NA	TRBJ2-1	TGTGCCAGCAGTTTATCCCGTTACAATGAGCAGTTCTTC	CASSLSRYNEQFF
NA	TRBV11-1	TRBD2	TRBJ2-1	TGTGCCAGCAGCTTAGGGGGCGGGAGCAATGAGCAGTTCTTC	CASSLGGGSNEQFF
many	TRBV19	NA	TRBJ2-7	TGTGCCAGTAGTTCCGCCGGGTACGAGCAGTACTTC	CASSSAGYEQYF
NA	TRBV7-2	TRBD2	TRBJ2-7	TGTGCCAGCAGCCTATATCGGACTAGCGGGGCCTCCTACAATGAGCAGTACTTC	CASSLYRTSGASYNEQYF
NA	TRBV6-6	NA	TRBJ1-1	TGTGCCAGCAGTTACTCGACGGGGGGCCACGAAGCTTTCTTT	CASSYSTGGHEAFF
many	TRBV10-3	TRBD2	TRBJ2-2	TGTGCCATCAGTGAGTCAGGGTCGGGCCTAGCGGGGGACACCGGGGAGCTGTTTTTT	CAISESGSGLAGDTGELFF
many	TRBV28	NA	TRBJ2-7	TGTGCCAGCAGCACGACCGACCGCTCTCTAGGAGAGCAGTACTTC	CASSTTDRSLGEQYF
many	TRBV5-6	NA	TRBJ2-5	TGTGCCAGCAGCTTAGGTCCGCCGGGAAAAGAGACCCAGTACTTC	CASSLGPPGKETQYF
medium-sized	TRBV6-6	NA	TRBJ2-5	TGTGCCAGCAGTTACTCGGGGGGAGGAGAGACCCAGTACTTC	CASSYSGGGETQYF
NA	TRBV6-1	NA	TRBJ1-3	TGTGCCAGCAGTGAGAATTGGGAGGGTGGAAACACCATATATTTT	CASSENWEGGNTIYF
many	TRBV5-4	TRBD2	TRBJ2-1	TGTGCCAGCAGCCGGACTAGCGGTTCTAACAATGAGCAGTTCTTC	CASSRTSGSNNEQFF
many	TRBV5-1	NA	TRBJ1-2	TGCGCCAGCAGCTTAGCCTCTAACTATGGCTACACCTTC	CASSLASNYGYTF
many	TRBV24-1	TRBD1	TRBJ1-6	TGTGCCACCCTGCCAGGGGGCCCCCATAATTCACCCCTCCACTTT	CATLPGGPHNSPLHF
many	TRBV28	NA	TRBJ2-4	TGTGCCAGCAGTCCAGCGGGCCACCCCAAAAACATTCAGTACTTC	CASSPAGHPKNIQYF
many	TRBV7-9	NA	TRBJ2-5	TGTGCCAGCAGCATCACTCCATCGGAGACCCAGTACTTC	CASSITPSETQYF
many	TRBV5-4	TRBD2	TRBJ2-3	TGTGCCAGCAGCTTGGGACTAGCGGGAGCGGGAACAGATACGCAGTATTTT	CASSLGLAGAGTDTQYF
NA	TRBV20-1	TRBD2	TRBJ2-3	TGCAGTGCTAGTCCCGGACTAGCGGCAGCCGGGAATACGCAGTATTTT	CSASPGLAAAGNTQYF
many	TRBV6-1	NA	TRBJ1-1	TGTGCCAGCAGGACGGACAGAAACACTGAAGCTTTCTTT	CASRTDRNTEAFF
NA	TRBV30	NA	TRBJ1-1	TGTGCCTGGAGTGCCCACAGGGAGGGGACTGAAGCTTTCTTT	CAWSAHREGTEAFF
many	TRBV7-8	NA	TRBJ2-1	TGTGCCAGCGGACCGAGAAGCGGGTTCTTC	CASGPRSGFF
medium-sized	TRBV7-9	NA	TRBJ1-1	TGTGCCAGCAGCGCTACAAGGAACACTGAAGCTTTCTTT	CASSATRNTEAFF
few	TRBV7-2	TRBD2	TRBJ2-1	TGTGCCAGCAGGTTCTCTAGCGGGAGGCCGAACAATGAGCAGTTCTTC	CASRFSSGRPNNEQFF
NA	TRBV6-1	NA	TRBJ2-7	TGTGCCAGCAGTGAACTACAGCATTACGAGCAGTACTTC	CASSELQHYEQYF
many	TRBV12-3/TRBV12-4	NA	TRBJ2-7	TGTGCCAGCAGTTTGAAATACGAGCAGTACTTC	CASSLKYEQYF
NA	TRBV28	NA	TRBJ2-7	TGTGCCAGCAGACGACAGGAGAACGAGCAGTACTTC	CASRRQENEQYF
medium-sized	TRBV12-3/TRBV12-4	TRBD1	TRBJ2-7	TGTGCCAGCACCGTCAAGGGCACAGGGGCGACCTACGAGCAGTACTTC	CASTVKGTGATYEQYF
NA	TRBV6-1	TRBD2	TRBJ2-1	TGTGCCAGCAGACTTACTAGCGGGGGATACAATGAGCAGTTCTTC	CASRLTSGGYNEQFF
once	TRBV9	TRBD1	TRBJ2-7	TGTGCCAGCAGCGTAGCGGGACAGGGGTACGAGCAGTACTTC	CASSVAGQGYEQYF
NA	TRBV19	NA	TRBJ1-4	TGTGCCAGTAGTATCCTCGGGACCCAGACGGAAAAACTGTTTTTT	CASSILGTQTEKLFF
few	TRBV11-3	TRBD1	TRBJ2-3	TGTGCCAGCAGCTTGGGGACAGGGCCAGATACGCAGTATTTT	CASSLGTGPDTQYF
NA	TRBV7-8	TRBD2	TRBJ2-7	TGTGCCAGCAGCTTAAAGGGTGGGGCTAGCGGGGCATACTCCTACGAGCAGTACTTC	CASSLKGGASGAYSYEQYF
many	TRBV10-2	NA	TRBJ2-1	TGCGCCACCCTGGGATCAGGAGTTGAGCAGTTCTTC	CATLGSGVEQFF
NA	TRBV7-2	NA	TRBJ2-3	TGTGCCAGCAGCTCGGACTCGAGCACAGATACGCAGTATTTT	CASSSDSSTDTQYF
medium-sized	TRBV7-2	TRBD2	TRBJ2-7	TGTGCCAGCAGTACAAACACCAGAGCGGGAGCCGGATACGAGCAGTACTTC	CASSTNTRAGAGYEQYF
once	TRBV12-3/TRBV12-4	TRBD1	TRBJ2-3	TGTGCCAGCAGTGCCAGGGGGTTCGGCACAGATACGCAGTATTTT	CASSARGFGTDTQYF
few	TRBV19	NA	TRBJ2-2	TGTGCCAGTAGTATCGGCGGAACGAACACCGGGGAGCTGTTTTTT	CASSIGGTNTGELFF
many	TRBV28	NA	TRBJ1-6	TGTGCCAGCCGCCCGGGCGTCCGGTCACCCCTCCACTTT	CASRPGVRSPLHF
NA	TRBV19	NA	TRBJ1-4	TGTGCCAGTAGTATCAGGAGCGGAAATCCGACAGCCGGCGGAGGAAAACTGTTTTTT	CASSIRSGNPTAGGGKLFF
once	TRBV7-2	TRBD2	TRBJ2-1	TGTGCCAGCAGCTTAGGGGGAGGGTCCCCCTCCTACAATGAGCAGTTCTTC	CASSLGGGSPSYNEQFF
medium-sized	TRBV7-9	NA	TRBJ1-1	TGTGCCAGCCTCTTATCGGGGGGGAACACTGAAGCTTTCTTT	CASLLSGGNTEAFF
many	TRBV24-1	NA	TRBJ2-5	TGTGCCACCAGCAACTCGGCACTGGGGGGAGAGACCCAGTACTTC	CATSNSALGGETQYF